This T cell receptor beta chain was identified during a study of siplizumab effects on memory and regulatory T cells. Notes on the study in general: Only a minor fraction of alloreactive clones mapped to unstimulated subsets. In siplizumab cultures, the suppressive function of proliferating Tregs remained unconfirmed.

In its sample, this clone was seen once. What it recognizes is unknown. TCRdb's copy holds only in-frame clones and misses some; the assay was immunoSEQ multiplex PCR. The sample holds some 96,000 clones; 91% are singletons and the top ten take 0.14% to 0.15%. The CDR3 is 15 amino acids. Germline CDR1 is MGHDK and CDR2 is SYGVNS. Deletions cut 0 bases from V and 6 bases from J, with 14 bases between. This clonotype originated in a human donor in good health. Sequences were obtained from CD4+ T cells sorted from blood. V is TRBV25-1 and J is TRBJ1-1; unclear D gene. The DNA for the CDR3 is TGTGCCAGCAGTGAATATGGGGTAGCTTTACCTGAAGCTTTCTTT. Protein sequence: CASSEYGVALPEAFF.